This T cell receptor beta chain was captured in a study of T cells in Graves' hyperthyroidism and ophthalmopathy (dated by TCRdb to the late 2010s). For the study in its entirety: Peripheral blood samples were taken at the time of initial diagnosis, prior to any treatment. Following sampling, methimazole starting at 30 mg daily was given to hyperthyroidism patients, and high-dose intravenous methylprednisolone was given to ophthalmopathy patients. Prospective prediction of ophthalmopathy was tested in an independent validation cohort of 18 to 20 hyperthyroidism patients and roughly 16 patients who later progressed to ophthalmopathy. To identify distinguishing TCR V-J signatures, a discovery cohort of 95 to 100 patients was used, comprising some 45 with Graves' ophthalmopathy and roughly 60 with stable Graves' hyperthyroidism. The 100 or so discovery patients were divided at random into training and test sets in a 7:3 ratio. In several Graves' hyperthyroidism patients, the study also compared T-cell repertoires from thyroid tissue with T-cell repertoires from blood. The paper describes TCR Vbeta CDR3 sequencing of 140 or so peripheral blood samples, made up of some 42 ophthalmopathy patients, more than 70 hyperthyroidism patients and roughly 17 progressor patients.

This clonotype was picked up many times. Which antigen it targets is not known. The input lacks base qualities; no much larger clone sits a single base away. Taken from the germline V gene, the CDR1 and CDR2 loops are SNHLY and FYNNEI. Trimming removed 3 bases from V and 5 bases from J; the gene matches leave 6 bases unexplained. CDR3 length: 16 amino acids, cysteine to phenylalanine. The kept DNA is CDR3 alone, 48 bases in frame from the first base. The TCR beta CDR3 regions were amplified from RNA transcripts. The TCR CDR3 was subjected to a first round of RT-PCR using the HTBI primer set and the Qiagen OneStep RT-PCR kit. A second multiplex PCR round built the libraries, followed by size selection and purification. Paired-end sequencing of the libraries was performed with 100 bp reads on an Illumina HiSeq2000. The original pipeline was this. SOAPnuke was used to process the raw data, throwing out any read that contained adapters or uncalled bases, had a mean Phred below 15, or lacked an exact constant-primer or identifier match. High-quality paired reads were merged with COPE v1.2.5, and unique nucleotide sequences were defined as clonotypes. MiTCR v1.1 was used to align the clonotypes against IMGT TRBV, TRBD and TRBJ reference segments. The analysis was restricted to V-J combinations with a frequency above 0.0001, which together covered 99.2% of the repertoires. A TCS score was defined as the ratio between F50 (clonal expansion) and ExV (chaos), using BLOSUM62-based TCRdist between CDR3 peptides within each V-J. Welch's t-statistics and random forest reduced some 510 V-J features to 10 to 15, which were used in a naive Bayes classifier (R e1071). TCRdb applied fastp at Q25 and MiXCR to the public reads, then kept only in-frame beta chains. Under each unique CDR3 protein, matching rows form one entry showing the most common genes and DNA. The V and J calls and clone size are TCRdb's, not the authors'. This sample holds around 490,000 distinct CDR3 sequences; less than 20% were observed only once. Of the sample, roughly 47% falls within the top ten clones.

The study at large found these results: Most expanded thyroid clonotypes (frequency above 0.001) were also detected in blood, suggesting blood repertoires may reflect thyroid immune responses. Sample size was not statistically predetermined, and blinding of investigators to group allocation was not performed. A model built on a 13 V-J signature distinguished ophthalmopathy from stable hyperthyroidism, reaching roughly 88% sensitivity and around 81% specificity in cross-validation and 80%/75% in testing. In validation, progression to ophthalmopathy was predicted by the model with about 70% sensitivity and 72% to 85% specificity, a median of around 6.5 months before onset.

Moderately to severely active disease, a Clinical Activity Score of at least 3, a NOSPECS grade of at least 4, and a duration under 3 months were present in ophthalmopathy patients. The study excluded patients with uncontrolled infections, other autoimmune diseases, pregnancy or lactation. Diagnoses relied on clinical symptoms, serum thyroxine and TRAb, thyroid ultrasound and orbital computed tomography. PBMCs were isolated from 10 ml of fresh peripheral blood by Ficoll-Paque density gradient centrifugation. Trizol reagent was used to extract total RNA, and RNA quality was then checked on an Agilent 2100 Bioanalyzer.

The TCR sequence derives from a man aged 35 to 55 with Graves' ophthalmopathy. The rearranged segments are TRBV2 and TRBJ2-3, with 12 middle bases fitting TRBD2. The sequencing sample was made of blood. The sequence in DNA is TGTGCCAGCAGTGATCGGACTAGCGGGATTGGAGATACGCAGTATTTT. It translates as CASSDRTSGIGDTQYF.